This T cell receptor beta chain is drawn from a study of PD-L1 blockade in urothelial cancer. On the study more broadly: The year 2014 saw patients start atezolizumab, 1,200 mg intravenously every 3 weeks. Blood gave a median approximately 140,000 T cells.

Time point defined: pretreatment peripheral blood. Sequenced by immunoSEQ multiplex PCR; TCRdb stores in-frame clones only, minus some. The sample includes 50,000 or so clones, over 65% of them seen just once. The J segment lost 7 bases and the V segment lost 5 bases, leaving 4 bases of the junction unmatched. The CDR3 consists of 12 residues. Germline V gene lookup returns CDR1 LNHDA and CDR2 SQIVND (reference sequence). Source: PBMCs, taken around atezolizumab (anti-PD-L1) treatment. This sequence joins TRBV19 and TRBJ2-5; TRBD2 agrees at 7 bases. The sequence was obtained from a man aged 45 to 65 with urothelial cancer. Here the CDR3 DNA reads TGTGCCAGTAGTGGGAGGGTTGGGACCCAGTACTTC. It codes for CASSGRVGTQYF.